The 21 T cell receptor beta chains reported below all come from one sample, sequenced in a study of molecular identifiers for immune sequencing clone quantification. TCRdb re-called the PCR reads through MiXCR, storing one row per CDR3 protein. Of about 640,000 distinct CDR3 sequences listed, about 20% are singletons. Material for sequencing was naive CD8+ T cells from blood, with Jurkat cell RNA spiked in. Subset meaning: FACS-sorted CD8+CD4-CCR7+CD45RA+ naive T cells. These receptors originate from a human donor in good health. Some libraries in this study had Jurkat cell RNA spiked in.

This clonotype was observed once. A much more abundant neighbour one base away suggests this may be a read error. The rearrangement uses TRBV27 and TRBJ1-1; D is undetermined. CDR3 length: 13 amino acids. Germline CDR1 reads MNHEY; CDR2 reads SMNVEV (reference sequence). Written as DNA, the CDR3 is TGTGCCAGCGGTTTATTGTCCCACGCGGAAGCTTTCTTT. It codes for CASGLLSHAEAFF.

In nucleotides, the CDR3 is TGTGCCACCAGGCGGGACAGGGGCCTGGAGACCCAGTACTTC. Encoded protein: CATRRDRGLETQYF. The V gene is TRBV24-1, the J gene TRBJ2-5, with 10 bases that match TRBD1. CDR3 length equals 14 residues. CDR1 is KGHDR, CDR2 SFDVKD, per germline. V was pared by 7 bases and J by 5 bases, with 6 bases of the junction left unmatched.

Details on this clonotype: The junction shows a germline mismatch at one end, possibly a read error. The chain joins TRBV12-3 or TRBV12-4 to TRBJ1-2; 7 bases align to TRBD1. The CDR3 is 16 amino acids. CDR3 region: CASSPDRVDANYGYNF. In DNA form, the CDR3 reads TGTGCCAGCAGTCCCGACAGGGTTGATGCAAACTATGGCTACAACTTC.

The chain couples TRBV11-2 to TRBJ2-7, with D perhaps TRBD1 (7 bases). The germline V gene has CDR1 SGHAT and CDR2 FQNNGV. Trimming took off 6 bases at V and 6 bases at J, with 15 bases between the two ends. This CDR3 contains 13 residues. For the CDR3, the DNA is TGTGCCAGCAGTTCTGGAGGGGGCTTCGAGCAGTACTTC. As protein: CASSSGGGFEQYF.

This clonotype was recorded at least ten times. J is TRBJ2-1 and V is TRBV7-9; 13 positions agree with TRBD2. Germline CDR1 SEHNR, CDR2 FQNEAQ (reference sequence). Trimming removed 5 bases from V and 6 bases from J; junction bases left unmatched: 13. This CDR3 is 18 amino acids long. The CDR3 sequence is CASSPGLAGEPSRNEQFF. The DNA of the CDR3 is TGTGCCAGCAGCCCAGGACTAGCGGGAGAGCCATCCCGCAATGAGCAGTTCTTC.

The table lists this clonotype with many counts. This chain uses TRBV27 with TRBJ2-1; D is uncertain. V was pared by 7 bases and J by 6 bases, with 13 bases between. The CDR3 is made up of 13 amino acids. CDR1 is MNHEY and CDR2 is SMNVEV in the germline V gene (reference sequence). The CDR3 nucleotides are TGTGCCAGCACCCTTTCGGCCGGCAATGAGCAGTTCTTC. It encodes CASTLSAGNEQFF.

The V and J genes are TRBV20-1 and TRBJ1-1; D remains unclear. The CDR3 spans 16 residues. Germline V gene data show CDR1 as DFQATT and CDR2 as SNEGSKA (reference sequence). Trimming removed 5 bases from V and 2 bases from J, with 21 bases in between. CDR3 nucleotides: TGCAGTGCTCCCCGAAAGACCACTTACATAAACACTGAAGCTTTCTTT. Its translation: CSAPRKTTYINTEAFF.

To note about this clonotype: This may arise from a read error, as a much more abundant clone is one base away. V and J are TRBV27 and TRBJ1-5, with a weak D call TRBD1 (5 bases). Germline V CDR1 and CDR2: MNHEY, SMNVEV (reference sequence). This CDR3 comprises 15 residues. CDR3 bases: TGTGCCAGCAGTCCGCAAGGGGCAGGCAATCAGCTCCAGCATTTT. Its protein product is CASSPQGAGNQLQHF.

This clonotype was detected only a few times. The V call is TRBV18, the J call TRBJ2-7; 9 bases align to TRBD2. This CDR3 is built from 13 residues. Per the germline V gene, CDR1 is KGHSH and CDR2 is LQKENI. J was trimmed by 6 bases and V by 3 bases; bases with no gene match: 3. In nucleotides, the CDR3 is TGTGCCAGCTCACCCGAGGGACTAGCCGAGCAGTACTTC. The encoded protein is CASSPEGLAEQYF.

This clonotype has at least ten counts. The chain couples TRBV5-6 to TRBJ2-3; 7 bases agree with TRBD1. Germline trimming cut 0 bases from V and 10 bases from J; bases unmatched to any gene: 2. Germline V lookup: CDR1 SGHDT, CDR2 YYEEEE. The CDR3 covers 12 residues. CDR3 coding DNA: TGTGCCAGCAGCTTGGGGGACAGCGCGCAGTATTTT. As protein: CASSLGDSAQYF. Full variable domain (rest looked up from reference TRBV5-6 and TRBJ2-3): DAGVTQSPTHLIKTRGQQVTLRCSPKSGHDTVSWYQQALGQGPQFIFQYYEEEERQRGNFPDRFSGHQFPNYSSELNVNALLLGDSALYLCASSLGDSAQYFGPGTRLTVL.

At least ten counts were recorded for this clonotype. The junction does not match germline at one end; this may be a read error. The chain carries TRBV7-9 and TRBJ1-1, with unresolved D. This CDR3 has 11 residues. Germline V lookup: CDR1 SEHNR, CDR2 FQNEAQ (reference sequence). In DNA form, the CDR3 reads TGTGCCACCAGCTGGGACACTGAAGCTTTCTTT. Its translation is CATSWDTEAFF.

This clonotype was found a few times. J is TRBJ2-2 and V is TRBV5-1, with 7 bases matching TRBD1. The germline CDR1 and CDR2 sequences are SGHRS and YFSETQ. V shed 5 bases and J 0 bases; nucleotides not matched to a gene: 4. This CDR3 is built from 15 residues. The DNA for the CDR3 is TGCGCCAGCAGAACGGACAGGCCGAACACCGGGGAGCTGTTTTTT. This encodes CASRTDRPNTGELFF.

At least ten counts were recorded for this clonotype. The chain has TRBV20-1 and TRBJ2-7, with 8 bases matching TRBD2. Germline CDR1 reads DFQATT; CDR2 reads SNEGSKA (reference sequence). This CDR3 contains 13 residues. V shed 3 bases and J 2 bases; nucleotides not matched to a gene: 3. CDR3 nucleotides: TGCAGTGCTAGGTCGGGAGGGGCCTACGAGCAGTACTTC. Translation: CSARSGGAYEQYF.

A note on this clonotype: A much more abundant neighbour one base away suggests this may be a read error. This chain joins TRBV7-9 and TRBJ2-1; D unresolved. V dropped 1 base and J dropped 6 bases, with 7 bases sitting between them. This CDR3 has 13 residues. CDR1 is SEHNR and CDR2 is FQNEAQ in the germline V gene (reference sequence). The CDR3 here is CASSLGAVNEQFF. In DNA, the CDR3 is TGTGCCAGCAGCTTAGGGGCGGTCAATGAGCAGTTCTTC.

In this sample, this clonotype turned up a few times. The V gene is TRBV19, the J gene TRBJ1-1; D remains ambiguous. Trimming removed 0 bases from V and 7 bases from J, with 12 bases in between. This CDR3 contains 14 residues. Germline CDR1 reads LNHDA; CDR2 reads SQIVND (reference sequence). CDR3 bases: TGTGCCAGTAGTATAGATCGTGGACTTATTGAAGCTTTCTTT. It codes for CASSIDRGLIEAFF.

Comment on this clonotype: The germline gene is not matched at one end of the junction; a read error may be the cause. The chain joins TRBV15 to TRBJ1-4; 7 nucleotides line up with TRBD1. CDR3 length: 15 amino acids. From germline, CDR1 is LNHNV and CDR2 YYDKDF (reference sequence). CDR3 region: CATGRVKGAGEKLFF. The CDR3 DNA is TGTGCCACCGGCAGAGTCAAGGGGGCGGGCGAAAAACTGTTTTTT.

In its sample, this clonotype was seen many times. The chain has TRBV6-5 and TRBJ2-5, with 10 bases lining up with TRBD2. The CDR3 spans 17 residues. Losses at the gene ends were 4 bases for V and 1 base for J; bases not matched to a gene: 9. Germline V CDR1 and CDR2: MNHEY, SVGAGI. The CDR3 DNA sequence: TGTGCCAGCAGTTCCCAAACTAGCGGGGCCGGCCAAGAGACCCAGTACTTC. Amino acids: CASSSQTSGAGQETQYF.

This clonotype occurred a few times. CDR3: CATIGFPSETQYF. The DNA of the CDR3 is TGTGCCACCATAGGGTTCCCTTCAGAGACCCAGTACTTC. The chain has TRBV15 and TRBJ2-5; D remains unclear. The CDR3 totals 13 residues. CDR1 is LNHNV and CDR2 is YYDKDF in the germline V gene (reference sequence). Deletions cut 7 bases from V and 4 bases from J, with 13 bases between.

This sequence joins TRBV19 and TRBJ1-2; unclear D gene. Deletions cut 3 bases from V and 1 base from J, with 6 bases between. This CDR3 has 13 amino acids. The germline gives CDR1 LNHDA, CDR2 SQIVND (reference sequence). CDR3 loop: CASSITGNYGYTF. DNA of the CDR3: TGTGCCAGTAGTATCACGGGTAACTATGGCTACACCTTC. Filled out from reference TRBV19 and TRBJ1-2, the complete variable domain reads DGGITQSPKYLFRKEGQNVTLSCEQNLNHDAMYWYRQDPGQGLRLIYYSQIVNDFQKGDIAEGYSVSREKKESFPLTVTSAQKNPTAFYLCASSITGNYGYTFGSGTRLTVV.

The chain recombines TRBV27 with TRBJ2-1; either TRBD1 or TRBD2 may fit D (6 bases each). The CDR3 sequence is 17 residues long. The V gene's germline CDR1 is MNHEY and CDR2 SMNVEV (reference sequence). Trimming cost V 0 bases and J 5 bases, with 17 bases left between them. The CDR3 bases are TGTGCCAGCAGTTTATCCGGGGGCACAGAGAGAGACAATGAGCAGTTCTTC. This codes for CASSLSGGTERDNEQFF.

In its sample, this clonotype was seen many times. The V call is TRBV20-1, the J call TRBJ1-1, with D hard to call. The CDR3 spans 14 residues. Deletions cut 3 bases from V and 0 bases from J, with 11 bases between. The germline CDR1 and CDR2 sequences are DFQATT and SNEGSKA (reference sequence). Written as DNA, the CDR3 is TGCAGTGCTAGTCGAGCAGACATGAACACTGAAGCTTTCTTT. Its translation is CSASRADMNTEAFF.